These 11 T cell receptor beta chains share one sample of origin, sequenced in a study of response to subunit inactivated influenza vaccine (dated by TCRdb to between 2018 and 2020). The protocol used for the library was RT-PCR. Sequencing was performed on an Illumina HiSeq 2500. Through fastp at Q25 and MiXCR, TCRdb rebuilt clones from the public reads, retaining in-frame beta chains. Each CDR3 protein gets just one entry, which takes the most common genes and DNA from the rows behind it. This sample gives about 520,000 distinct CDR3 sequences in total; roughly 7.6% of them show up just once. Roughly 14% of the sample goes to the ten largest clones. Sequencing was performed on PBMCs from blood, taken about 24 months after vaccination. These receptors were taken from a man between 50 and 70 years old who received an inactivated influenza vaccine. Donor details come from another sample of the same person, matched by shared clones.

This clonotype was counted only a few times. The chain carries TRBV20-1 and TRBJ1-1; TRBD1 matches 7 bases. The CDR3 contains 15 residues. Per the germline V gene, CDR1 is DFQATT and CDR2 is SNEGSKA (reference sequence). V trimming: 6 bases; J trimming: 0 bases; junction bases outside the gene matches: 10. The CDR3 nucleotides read TGCAGTGCGGTAAGACAGGGACGAATGAACACTGAAGCTTTCTTT. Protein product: CSAVRQGRMNTEAFF.

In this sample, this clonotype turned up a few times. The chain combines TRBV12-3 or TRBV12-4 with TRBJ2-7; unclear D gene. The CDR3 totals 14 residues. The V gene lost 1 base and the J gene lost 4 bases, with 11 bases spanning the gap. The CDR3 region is CASSLERLSYEQYF. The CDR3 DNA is TGTGCCAGCAGTTTAGAACGGCTCTCATACGAGCAGTACTTC.

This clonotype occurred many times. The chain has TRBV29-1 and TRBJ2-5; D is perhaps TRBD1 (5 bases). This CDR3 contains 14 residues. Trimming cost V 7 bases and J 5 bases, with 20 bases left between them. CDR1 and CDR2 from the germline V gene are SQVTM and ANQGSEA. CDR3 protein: CSAGRQLRWETQYF. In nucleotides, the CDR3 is TGCAGCGCCGGTCGACAGCTGCGGTGGGAGACCCAGTACTTC.

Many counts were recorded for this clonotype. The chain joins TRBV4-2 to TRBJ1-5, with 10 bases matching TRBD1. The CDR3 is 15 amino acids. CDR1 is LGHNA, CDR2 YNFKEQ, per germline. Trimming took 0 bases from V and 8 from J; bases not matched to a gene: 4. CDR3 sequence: CASSQESDRGEPQHF. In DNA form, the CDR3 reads TGTGCCAGCAGCCAAGAATCGGACAGGGGGGAGCCCCAGCATTTT.

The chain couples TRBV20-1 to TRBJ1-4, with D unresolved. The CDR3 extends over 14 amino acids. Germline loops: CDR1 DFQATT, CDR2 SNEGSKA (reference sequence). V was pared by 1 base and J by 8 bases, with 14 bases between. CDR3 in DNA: TGCAGTGCTAGAGTTCAAGGGAATCGCGAAAAACTGTTTTTT. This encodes CSARVQGNREKLFF.

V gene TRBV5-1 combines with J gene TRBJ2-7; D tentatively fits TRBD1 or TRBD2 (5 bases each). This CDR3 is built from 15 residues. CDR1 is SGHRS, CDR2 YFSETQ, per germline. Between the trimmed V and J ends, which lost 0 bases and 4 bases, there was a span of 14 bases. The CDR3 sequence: CASSLGYRDAYEQYF. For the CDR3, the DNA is TGCGCCAGCAGCTTGGGGTACCGGGACGCTTACGAGCAGTACTTC.

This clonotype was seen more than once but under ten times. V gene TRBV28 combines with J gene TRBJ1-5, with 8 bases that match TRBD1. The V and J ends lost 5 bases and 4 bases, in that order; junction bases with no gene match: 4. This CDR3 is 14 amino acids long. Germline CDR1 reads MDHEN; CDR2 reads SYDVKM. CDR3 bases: TGTGCCAGCAGTACCAGGGGGCGTAATCAGCCCCAGCATTTT. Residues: CASSTRGRNQPQHF.

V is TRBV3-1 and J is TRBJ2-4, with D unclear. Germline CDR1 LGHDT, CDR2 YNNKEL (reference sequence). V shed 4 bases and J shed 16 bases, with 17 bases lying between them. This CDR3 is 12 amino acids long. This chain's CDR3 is CASSLAGPPAYF. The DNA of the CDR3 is TGTGCCAGCAGCCTCGCCGGGCCCCCGGCTTACTTC.

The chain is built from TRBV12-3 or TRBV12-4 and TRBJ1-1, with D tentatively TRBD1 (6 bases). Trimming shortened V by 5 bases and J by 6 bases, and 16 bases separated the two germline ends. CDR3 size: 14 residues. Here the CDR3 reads CASSTGPLSAEAFF. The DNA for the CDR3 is TGTGCCAGCAGTACAGGGCCCCTTTCCGCTGAAGCTTTCTTT.

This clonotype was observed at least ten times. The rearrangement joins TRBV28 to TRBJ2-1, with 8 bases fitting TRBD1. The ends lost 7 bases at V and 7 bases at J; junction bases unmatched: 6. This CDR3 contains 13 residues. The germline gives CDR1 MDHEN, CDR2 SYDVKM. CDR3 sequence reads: CASTTGGWNEQFF. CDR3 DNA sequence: TGTGCCAGCACTACAGGGGGTTGGAATGAGCAGTTCTTC.

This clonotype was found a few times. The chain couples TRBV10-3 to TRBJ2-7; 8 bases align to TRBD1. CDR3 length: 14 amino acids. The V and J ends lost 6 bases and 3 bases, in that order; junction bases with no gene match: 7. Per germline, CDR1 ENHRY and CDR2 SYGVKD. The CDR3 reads CAISPGQGIYEQYF. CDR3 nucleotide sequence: TGTGCCATCAGCCCTGGACAGGGAATCTACGAGCAGTACTTC.